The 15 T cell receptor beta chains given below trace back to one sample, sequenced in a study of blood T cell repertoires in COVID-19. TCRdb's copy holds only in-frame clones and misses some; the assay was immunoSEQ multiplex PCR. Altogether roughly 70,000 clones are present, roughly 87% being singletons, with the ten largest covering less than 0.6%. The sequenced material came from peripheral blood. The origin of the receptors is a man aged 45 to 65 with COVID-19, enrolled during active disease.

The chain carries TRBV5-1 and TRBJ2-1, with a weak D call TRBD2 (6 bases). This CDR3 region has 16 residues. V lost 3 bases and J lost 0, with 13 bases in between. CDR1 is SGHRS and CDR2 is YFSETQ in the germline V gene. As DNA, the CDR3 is TGCGCCAGCAGCTCTGCTAGCGTAGGCTCCTACAATGAGCAGTTCTTC. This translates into CASSSASVGSYNEQFF.

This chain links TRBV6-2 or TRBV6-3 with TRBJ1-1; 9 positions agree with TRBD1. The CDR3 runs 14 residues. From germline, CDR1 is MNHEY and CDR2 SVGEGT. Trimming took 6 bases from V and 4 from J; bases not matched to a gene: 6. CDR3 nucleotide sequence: TGTGCCAGCAGCCGTGACAGGGGGACCACTGAAGCTTTCTTT. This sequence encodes CASSRDRGTTEAFF.

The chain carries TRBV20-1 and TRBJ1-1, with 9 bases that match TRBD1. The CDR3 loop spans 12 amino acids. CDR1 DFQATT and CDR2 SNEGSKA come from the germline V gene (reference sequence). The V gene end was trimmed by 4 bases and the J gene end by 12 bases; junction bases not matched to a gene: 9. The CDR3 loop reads CSAIEQGASSFF. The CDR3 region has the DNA TGCAGTGCTATTGAACAGGGGGCGAGTTCTTTCTTT.

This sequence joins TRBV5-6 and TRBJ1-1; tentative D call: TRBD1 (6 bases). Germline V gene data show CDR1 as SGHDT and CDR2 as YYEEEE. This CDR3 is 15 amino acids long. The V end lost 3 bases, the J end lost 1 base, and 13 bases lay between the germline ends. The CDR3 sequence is CASSSASTGNTEAFF. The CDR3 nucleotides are TGTGCCAGCAGCTCCGCCTCGACAGGGAACACTGAAGCTTTCTTT.

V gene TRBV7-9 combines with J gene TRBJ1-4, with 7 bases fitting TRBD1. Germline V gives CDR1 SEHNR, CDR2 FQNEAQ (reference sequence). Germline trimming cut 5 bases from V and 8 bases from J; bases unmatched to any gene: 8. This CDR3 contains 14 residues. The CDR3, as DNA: TGTGCCAGCAGCCCTTCAGGGGGGAGCGAAAAACTGTTTTTT. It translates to CASSPSGGSEKLFF.

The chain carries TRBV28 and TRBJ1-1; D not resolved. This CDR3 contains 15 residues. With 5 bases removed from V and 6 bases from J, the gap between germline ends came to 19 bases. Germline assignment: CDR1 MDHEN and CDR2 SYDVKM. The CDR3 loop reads CASSLRQEGYAEAFF. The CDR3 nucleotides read TGTGCCAGCAGTCTCCGTCAGGAAGGTTACGCTGAAGCTTTCTTT. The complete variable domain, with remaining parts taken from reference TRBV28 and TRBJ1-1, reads DVKVTQSSRYLVKRTGEKVFLECVQDMDHENMFWYRQDPGLGLRLIYFSYDVKMKEKGDIPEGYSVSREKKERFSLILESASTNQTSMYLCASSLRQEGYAEAFFGQGTRLTVV.

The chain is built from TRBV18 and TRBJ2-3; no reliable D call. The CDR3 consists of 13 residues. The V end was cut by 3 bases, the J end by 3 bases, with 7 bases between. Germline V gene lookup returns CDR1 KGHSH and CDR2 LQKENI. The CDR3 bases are TGTGCCAGCTCACCCCCCTCTACAGATACGCAGTATTTT. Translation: CASSPPSTDTQYF.

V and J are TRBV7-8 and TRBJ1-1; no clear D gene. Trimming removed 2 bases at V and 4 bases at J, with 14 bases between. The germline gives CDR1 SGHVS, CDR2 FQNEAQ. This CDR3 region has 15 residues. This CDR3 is CASSLYRDRGTEAFF. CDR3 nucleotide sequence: TGTGCCAGCAGCTTATATCGGGATCGGGGCACTGAAGCTTTCTTT.

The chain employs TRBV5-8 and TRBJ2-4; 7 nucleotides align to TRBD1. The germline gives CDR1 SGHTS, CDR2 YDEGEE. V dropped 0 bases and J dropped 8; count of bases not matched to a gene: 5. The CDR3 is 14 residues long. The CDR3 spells CASSLVQGSDIQYF. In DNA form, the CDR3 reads TGTGCCAGCAGCTTGGTACAGGGGTCGGACATTCAGTACTTC.

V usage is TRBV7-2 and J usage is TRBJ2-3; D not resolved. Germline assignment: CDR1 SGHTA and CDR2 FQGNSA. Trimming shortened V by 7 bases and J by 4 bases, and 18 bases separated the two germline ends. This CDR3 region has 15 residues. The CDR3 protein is CASTPWAVGPDTQYF. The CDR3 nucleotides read TGTGCCAGCACCCCCTGGGCAGTGGGTCCAGATACGCAGTATTTT.

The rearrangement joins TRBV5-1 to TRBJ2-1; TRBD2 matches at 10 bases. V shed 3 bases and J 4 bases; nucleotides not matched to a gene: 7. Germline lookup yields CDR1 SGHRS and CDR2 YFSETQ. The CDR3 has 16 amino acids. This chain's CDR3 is CASSSILAGAYNEQFF. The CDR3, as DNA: TGCGCCAGCAGCTCGATCCTAGCGGGAGCTTACAATGAGCAGTTCTTC.

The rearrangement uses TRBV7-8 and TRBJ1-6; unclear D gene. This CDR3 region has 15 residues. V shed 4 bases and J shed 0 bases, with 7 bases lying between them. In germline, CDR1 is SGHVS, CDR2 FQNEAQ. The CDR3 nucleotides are TGTGCCAGCAGCTCAAGCGACTCCTATAATTCACCCCTCCACTTT. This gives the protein CASSSSDSYNSPLHF.

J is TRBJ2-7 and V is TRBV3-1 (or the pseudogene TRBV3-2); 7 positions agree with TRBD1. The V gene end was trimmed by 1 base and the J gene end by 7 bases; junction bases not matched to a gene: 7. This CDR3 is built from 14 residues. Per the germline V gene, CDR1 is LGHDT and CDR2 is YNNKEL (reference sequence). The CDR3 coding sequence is TGTGCCAGCAGCCAAGTTCACAGGGGCGGGGAGCAGTACTTC. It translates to CASSQVHRGGEQYF.

Here the CDR3 DNA reads TGTGCCTGGGGACGCGCAGATACGCAGTATTTT. It codes for CAWGRADTQYF. The rearrangement joins TRBV30 to TRBJ2-3; D ambiguous. This CDR3 comprises 11 residues. The germline V and J ends were trimmed by 5 bases and 4 bases, with 7 bases remaining between them. Per the germline V gene, CDR1 is GTSNPN and CDR2 is SVGIG (reference sequence).

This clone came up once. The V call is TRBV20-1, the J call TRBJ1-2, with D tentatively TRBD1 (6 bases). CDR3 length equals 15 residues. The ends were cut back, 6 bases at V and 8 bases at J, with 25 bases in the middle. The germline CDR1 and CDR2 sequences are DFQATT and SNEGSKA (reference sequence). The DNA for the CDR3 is TGCAGTGCGAGTTTCCCCACGGGGGGGGCAGGCGGCTACACCTTC. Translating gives CSASFPTGGAGGYTF.